This T cell receptor (beta chain) appears in the sequencing data of a study of CD8+CD57+ T cells in acquired aplastic anemia. The length of the CDR3 is 15 residues. Trimming at V came to 5 bases and at J to 4 bases, leaving 5 bases not matched to a gene. Germline CDR1 SNHLY, CDR2 FYNNEI. This clonotype has only one observation. Investigators profiled TCR beta VDJ and CDR3 from genomic DNA template. TCRdb analysed the reads with MiXCR anew, one entry per CDR3 protein. The sample lists about 210,000 distinct CDR3 sequences; 34% were seen once. Sequencing input: sorted CD4+, CD8+, or CD8+CD57+ T cells (not recorded which) from PBMCs. The chain carries TRBV2 and TRBJ2-3; 11 nucleotides match TRBD1. The sequence was collected from a human donor in good health, serving as a control. CDR3 amino acids: CASSTPGQGADTQYF. The DNA for the CDR3 is TGTGCCAGCAGTACTCCGGGACAGGGGGCAGATACGCAGTATTTT.